Shown below are 15 T cell receptor beta chains from a single sample sequenced in a study of cytomegalovirus exposure and HLA in healthy donors. The PCR contained 60 Vbeta and 13 Jbeta primers. TCRdb's table, derived via immunoSEQ multiplex PCR, lists solely in-frame clones and lacks some. The sample comprises about 220,000 clones, about 74% of which are singletons, and 1.8% rests with the top ten. The sequenced sample was PBMCs. Receptors originate from a woman between 25 and 40 years old in good health and CMV-seronegative.

V gene TRBV7-9 combines with J gene TRBJ1-1, with TRBD1 matching 7 bases. The CDR3 loop spans 14 amino acids. Germline values: CDR1 SEHNR, CDR2 FQNEAQ (reference sequence). The trim removed 5 bases at V and 6 bases at J, leaving 9 bases unmatched. The CDR3 sequence: CASSLYSGTAEAFF. CDR3 DNA sequence: TGTGCCAGCAGCCTCTACTCCGGGACAGCTGAAGCTTTCTTT.

In the case of this clone: The same CDR3 arises from other DNA sequences in this sample as well. CDR3 amino acids: CASNVRKNTEAFF. CDR3 nucleotides: TGTGCCAGCAATGTGAGGAAGAACACTGAAGCTTTCTTT. The J gene is TRBJ1-1, the V gene TRBV2; D call uncertain. There are 13 residues in the CDR3. Trimming left V 7 bases short and J 1 base short, with 10 bases between. Looked up from germline, CDR1 is SNHLY and CDR2 is FYNNEI.

This clone has just a few counts. The chain uses TRBV9 and TRBJ2-5, with 8 bases lining up with TRBD1. The length of the CDR3 is 15 residues. Germline V CDR1 and CDR2: SGDLS, YYNGEE. With V trimmed by 2 bases and J by 2 bases, 5 bases remained unmatched. The CDR3: CASSVGQGLQETQYF. The CDR3 region has the DNA TGTGCCAGCAGCGTCGGACAGGGACTTCAAGAGACCCAGTACTTC.

This chain's CDR3 is CASSLDRVSGGYTF. The CDR3 DNA follows: TGCGCCAGCAGCTTGGACAGGGTATCGGGAGGCTACACCTTC. This chain connects TRBV5-1 to TRBJ1-2; possibly TRBD1 for D (6 bases). Germline V gives CDR1 SGHRS, CDR2 YFSETQ. The CDR3 sequence is 14 residues long. V lost 0 bases and J lost 8, with 14 bases in between.

V and J are TRBV30 and TRBJ1-2; no clear D. The CDR3 runs 11 residues. Germline values: CDR1 GTSNPN, CDR2 SVGIG (reference sequence). Trimming cost V 3 bases and J 3 bases, with 5 bases left between them. The CDR3 sequence is CAWSADYGYTF. CDR3 DNA sequence: TGTGCCTGGAGCGCAGACTATGGCTACACCTTC. The full variable domain, with the rest looked up from reference TRBV30 and TRBJ1-2, is SQTIHQWPATLVQPVGSPLSLECTVEGTSNPNLYWYRQAAGRGLQLLFYSVGIGQISSEVPQNLSASRPQDRQFILSSKKLLLSDSGFYLCAWSADYGYTFGSGTRLTVV.

This clone was counted only a few times. The chain recombines TRBV6-5 with TRBJ2-5; 9 bases align to TRBD2. Looked up from germline, CDR1 is MNHEY and CDR2 is SVGAGI. Germline trimming cut 4 bases from V and 12 bases from J; bases unmatched to any gene: 6. The CDR3 consists of 12 residues. The CDR3 DNA sequence: TGTGCCAGCAGTTCGCTAGCGGGGTCCGAGTACTTC. Translating it yields CASSSLAGSEYF.

V and J are TRBV7-9 and TRBJ1-1; D uncertain. From germline, CDR1 is SEHNR and CDR2 FQNEAQ (reference sequence). The CDR3 runs to 13 residues. V lost 6 bases, J lost 0 bases, and 8 bases lay in between. The CDR3 DNA reads TGTGCCAGCAGTACAAATATGAACACTGAAGCTTTCTTT. Amino acid sequence: CASSTNMNTEAFF.

The chain joins TRBV29-1 to TRBJ1-1; D call uncertain. Trimming removed 7 bases at V and 0 bases at J, with 18 bases between. The CDR3 runs to 15 residues. CDR1 is SQVTM, CDR2 ANQGSEA, per germline. CDR3 in amino acids: CSARRVAHMNTEAFF. CDR3 nucleotide sequence: TGCAGCGCCCGCCGGGTGGCTCACATGAACACTGAAGCTTTCTTT.

V gene TRBV6-1 combines with J gene TRBJ1-2; D perhaps matches TRBD1 (6 bases). Germline values: CDR1 MNHNS, CDR2 SASEGT. Trimming pared 1 base from V and 4 bases from J, leaving 16 bases between. CDR3 length equals 16 residues. CDR3 nucleotide sequence: TGTGCCAGCAGTGAAGGGGGGGGCAGCGCGATCTATGGCTACACCTTC. This sequence encodes CASSEGGGSAIYGYTF.

The chain recombines TRBV5-4 with TRBJ1-2; possible D gene TRBD1, 5 bases. This CDR3 spans 13 amino acids. From germline, CDR1 is SGHNT and CDR2 YYREEE (reference sequence). V was clipped by 0 bases and J by 4 bases, with 7 bases between them. The CDR3 DNA is TGTGCCAGCAGCTTGGGCGGGACCTATGGCTACACCTTC. It encodes CASSLGGTYGYTF.

The sample holds a few counts of this clone. The chain combines TRBV6-6 with TRBJ1-4; D remains unclear. V lost 2 bases to trimming and J lost 8 bases, with 6 bases between them. Per germline, CDR1 MNHNY and CDR2 SVGAGI (reference sequence). The CDR3 covers 12 residues. CDR3 nucleotide sequence: TGTGCCAGCAGTTACAGCCCCGAAAAACTGTTTTTT. It yields the protein CASSYSPEKLFF.

On this clone itself: An end of the junction differs from the germline gene, which may be a read error. V usage is TRBV7-7 and J usage is TRBJ2-5; the match to TRBD2 covers 9 bases. The germline gives CDR1 SSHAT, CDR2 FNYEAQ (reference sequence). The CDR3 totals 16 residues. CDR3 sequence reads: CASSPDGGGAGETRYF. CDR3 sequence (DNA): TGTGCTAGCAGCCCCGATGGCGGGGGGGCAGGAGAGACCCGGTACTTC.

CDR3 in DNA: TGTGCCAGCAGAAGGACAGGCGACACCTATGGCTACACCTTC. It encodes CASRRTGDTYGYTF. The J gene is TRBJ1-2, the V gene TRBV13; 7 nucleotides match TRBD1. This CDR3 contains 14 residues. J lost 4 bases, V lost 6 bases, and 8 bases had no gene match. Germline loops: CDR1 PRHDT, CDR2 FYEKMQ (reference sequence). Drawing the rest from reference TRBV13 and TRBJ1-2, the complete variable domain is AAGVIQSPRHLIKEKRETATLKCYPIPRHDTVYWYQQGPGQDPQFLISFYEKMQSDKGSIPDRFSAQQFSDYHSELNMSSLELGDSALYFCASRRTGDTYGYTFGSGTRLTVV.

This rearrangement joins TRBV10-3 to TRBJ1-1; D is undetermined. This CDR3 is built from 14 residues. The germline V and J ends were trimmed by 7 bases and 4 bases, with 16 bases remaining between them. Germline assignment: CDR1 ENHRY and CDR2 SYGVKD. CDR3 sequence (DNA): TGTGCCATCACTCCTAGGTTGGATCGCACTGAAGCTTTCTTT. It translates to CAITPRLDRTEAFF.

On this clone: The junction departs from germline at one end; a sequencing error may be responsible. The rearrangement links TRBV14 to TRBJ1-2; TRBD1 aligns across 8 bases. This CDR3 has 17 residues. Germline V lookup: CDR1 SGHDN, CDR2 FVKESK. CDR3 amino acids: CVSSPSFQGAKNYGYTF. CDR3 bases: TGTGTCAGCAGCCCGTCATTCCAGGGGGCGAAGAACTATGGCTACACCTTC. The variable domain in full, completed from reference TRBV14 and TRBJ1-2, reads EAGVTQFPSHSVIEKGQTVTLRCDPISGHDNLYWYRRVMGKEIKFLLHFVKESKQDESGMPNNRFLAERTGGTYSTLKVQPAELEDSGVYFCVSSPSFQGAKNYGYTFGSGTRLTVV.